A selection of T cell receptor beta chains follows, all from one sample in a study of vaccination and CD4 T cells after COVID-19. TCRdb re-called the PCR reads through MiXCR, storing one row per CDR3 protein. Among about 4,300 distinct CDR3 sequences listed, 55% to 65% were seen once. These receptors have no known antigen. The sequenced material came from CD4+ T cells from blood, cultured in vitro. The receptors come from a human donor in good health. Both conserved end residues are part of each CDR3. The D gene is left open where the match is weak.

cdr3_aa	d_call	cdr3_length	v_call	j_call
CASSSGGRAVYTF	TRBD1	13	TRBV28	TRBJ1-2
CASSPPGEAGGQYF	TRBD2	14	TRBV28	TRBJ2-5
CASGGLARGEQYF	.	13	TRBV12-5	TRBJ2-7
CASSVGQGTNQPQHF	TRBD1	15	TRBV6-1	TRBJ1-5
CASSGRLAGRSYEQYF	TRBD2	16	TRBV7-2	TRBJ2-7
CASSALSPGQSDTEAFF	TRBD1	17	TRBV11-2	TRBJ1-1
CASSWYQETQYF	.	12	TRBV7-2	TRBJ2-5
CASSPVFSGNQETQYF	.	16	TRBV7-2	TRBJ2-5
CSASNRNYGYTF	.	12	TRBV20-1	TRBJ1-2
CASSLALEETQYF	.	13	TRBV5-4	TRBJ2-5
CSASVRGGPYEQYF	TRBD2	14	TRBV20-1	TRBJ2-7
CASSLWGTAEAFF	.	13	TRBV27	TRBJ1-1
CASSLSAGGVVNEQFF	TRBD2	16	TRBV7-2	TRBJ2-1
CASSYSLEGPGRYGYTF	.	17	TRBV6-2/TRBV6-3	TRBJ1-2
CASTKGDGLYGYTF	.	14	TRBV12-3/TRBV12-4	TRBJ1-2
CASSLGAQRPGELFF	.	15	TRBV5-1	TRBJ2-2
CSATSRGENTEAFF	.	14	TRBV20-1	TRBJ1-1
CASSLRLTGLHTEAFF	.	16	TRBV27	TRBJ1-1
CSAMENSNQPQHF	.	13	TRBV20-1	TRBJ1-5
CAISHGTGMNTEAFF	TRBD1	15	TRBV10-3	TRBJ1-1
CASSIPGQVVNQPQHF	TRBD1	16	TRBV19	TRBJ1-5
CASSLTRRANEQFF	.	14	TRBV7-9	TRBJ2-1
CASSFDRGSNQPQHF	TRBD1	15	TRBV6-2/TRBV6-3	TRBJ1-5
CASTKGSGELFF	.	12	TRBV2	TRBJ2-2
CASSYVWVGTIYEQYF	.	16	TRBV6-5	TRBJ2-7
CASSRAGSPLHF	.	12	TRBV6-1	TRBJ1-6
CASGRTGTAYEQYF	TRBD1	14	TRBV27	TRBJ2-7
CAVSKGGGSPLHF	.	13	TRBV30	TRBJ1-6
CSAALRVGQQETQYF	.	15	TRBV20-1	TRBJ2-5